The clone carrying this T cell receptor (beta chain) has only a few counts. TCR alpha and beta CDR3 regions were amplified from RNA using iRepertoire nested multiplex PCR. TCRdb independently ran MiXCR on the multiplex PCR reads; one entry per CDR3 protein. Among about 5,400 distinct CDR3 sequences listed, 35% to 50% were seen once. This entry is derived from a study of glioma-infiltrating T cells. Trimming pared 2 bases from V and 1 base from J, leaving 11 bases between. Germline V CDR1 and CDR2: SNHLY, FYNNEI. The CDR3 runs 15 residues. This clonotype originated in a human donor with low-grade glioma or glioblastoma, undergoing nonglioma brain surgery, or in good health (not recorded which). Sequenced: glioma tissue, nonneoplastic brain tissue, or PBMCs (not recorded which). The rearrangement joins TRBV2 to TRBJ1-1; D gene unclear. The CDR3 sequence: CASSELLQKNTEAFF. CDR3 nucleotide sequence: TGTGCCAGCAGTGAATTGTTACAGAAGAACACTGAAGCTTTCTTT.